The entry below gives a single T cell receptor beta chain sequence along with its context. These data come from a study of blood T cell repertoires in COVID-19. The CDR3 extends over 14 amino acids. From germline, CDR1 is LNHDA and CDR2 SQIVND (reference sequence). The V segment lost 3 bases and the J segment 5 bases; nucleotides outside the gene matches: 2. Method: immunoSEQ multiplex PCR; TCRdb's copy keeps in-frame clones and lacks some. The sample includes under 60,000 clones, roughly 80% of them seen just once. This sequence originates from a human donor in a cohort sampled during active COVID-19. Material: peripheral blood. The V call is TRBV19, the J call TRBJ2-2, with 8 bases identical to TRBD1. Here the CDR3 reads CASSIQGATGELFF. CDR3 DNA: TGTGCCAGTAGTATTCAGGGGGCGACCGGGGAGCTGTTTTTT.